What follows is one TCR beta chain and its context. In the original analysis: Reference gene primer amplification gave estimated nucleated cell counts. Sequenced by immunoSEQ multiplex PCR; TCRdb stores in-frame clones only, minus some. The V and J calls and the clone size are those of that table, but D and trimming were determined from the DNA. The sample has more than 95,000 clones, around 88% seen once. The data derive from a study of blood T cell repertoires in COVID-19. Study-wide background: There were acute and convalescent COVID-19 samples, and they came from the United States, Italy and Spain.

The CDR3 runs to 15 residues. CDR1 is SGDLS and CDR2 is YYNGEE in the germline V gene. V lost 6 bases, J lost 0 bases, and 13 bases lay in between. The chain has TRBV9 and TRBJ2-1; D ambiguous. The sequencing sample was made of peripheral blood. This clonotype was sampled from a man older than 75 with active or convalescent COVID-19. The CDR3 nucleotides are TGTGCCAGCACCCCGACTGCCAACTCCTACAATGAGCAGTTCTTC. As protein: CASTPTANSYNEQFF. Full variable domain (outside the CDR3, taken from reference TRBV9 and TRBJ2-1): DSGVTQTPKHLITATGQRVTLRCSPRSGDLSVYWYQQSLDQGLQFLIQYYNGEERAKGNILERFSAQQFPDLHSELNLSSLELGDSALYFCASTPTANSYNEQFFGPGTRLTVL.